This T cell receptor (beta chain) stems from a study of post-analysis software for immune sequencing data. The overall study: Recorded subtypes: relapsing-remitting, secondary progressive, progressive-relapsing; some patients unannotated.

TCR beta cDNA libraries included unique molecular identifiers. TCRdb reprocessed the PCR reads via MiXCR and lists one record per CDR3 protein. The sample shows hundreds of thousands of distinct CDR3 sequences, 30% to 45% of them seen only once. This receptor was identified in a girl under 18 with multiple sclerosis. Sequenced material: blood.

This CDR3 reads CSAIQGGGPSYEQYF. The CDR3 DNA follows: TGCAGCGCTATACAGGGAGGGGGACCTTCCTACGAGCAGTACTTC. This chain links TRBV29-1 with TRBJ2-7; D perhaps matches TRBD2 (7 bases). The V gene's germline CDR1 is SQVTM and CDR2 ANQGSEA. Trimming cost V 7 bases and J 1 base, with 20 bases left between them. The CDR3 extends over 15 amino acids.